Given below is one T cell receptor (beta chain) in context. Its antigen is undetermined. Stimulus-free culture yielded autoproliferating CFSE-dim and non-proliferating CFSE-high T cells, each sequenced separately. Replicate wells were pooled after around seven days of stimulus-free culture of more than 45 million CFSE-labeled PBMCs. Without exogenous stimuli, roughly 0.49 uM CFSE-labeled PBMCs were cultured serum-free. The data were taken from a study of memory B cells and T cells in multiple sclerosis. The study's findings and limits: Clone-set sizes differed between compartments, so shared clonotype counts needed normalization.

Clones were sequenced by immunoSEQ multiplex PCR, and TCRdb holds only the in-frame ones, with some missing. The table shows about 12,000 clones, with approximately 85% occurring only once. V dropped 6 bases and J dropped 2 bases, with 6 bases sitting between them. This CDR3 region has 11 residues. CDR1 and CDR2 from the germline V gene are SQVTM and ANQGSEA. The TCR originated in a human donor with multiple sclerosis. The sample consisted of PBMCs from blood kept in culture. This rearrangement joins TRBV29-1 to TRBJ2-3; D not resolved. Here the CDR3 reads CSVQVTDTQYF. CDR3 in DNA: TGCAGCGTGCAAGTCACAGATACGCAGTATTTT.